A single sample is the source of the 12 T cell receptor beta chains below, sequenced in a study of T cells in Graves' hyperthyroidism and ophthalmopathy. From RNA transcripts, TCR beta CDR3 regions were amplified. A set of HTBI primers served as the primers for a first-round RT-PCR of the TCR CDR3. TCRdb reprocessed the multiplex PCR reads with MiXCR, giving one entry per CDR3 protein. The sample shows 300,000 to 450,000 distinct CDR3 sequences, approximately 14% of them seen only once. The sequencing input was blood. The source of these receptors is a woman in her thirties with Graves' ophthalmopathy.

This clonotype was counted many times. The V and J genes are TRBV4-1 and TRBJ2-7; TRBD1 matches at 10 bases. The CDR3 is 18 residues long. CDR1 is MGHRA and CDR2 is YSYEKL in the germline V gene. The trim removed 1 base at V and 3 bases at J, leaving 12 bases unmatched. The CDR3 reads CASSQADRGPVSIYEQYF. CDR3 in DNA: TGCGCCAGCAGCCAAGCAGACAGGGGGCCCGTTTCTATCTACGAGCAGTACTTC.

This clonotype came up many times. This chain joins TRBV29-1 and TRBJ1-1, with D possibly TRBD1 on 6 matching bases. The CDR3 totals 15 residues. V lost 7 bases, J lost 2 bases, and 20 bases lay in between. Germline V CDR1 and CDR2: SQVTM, ANQGSEA. The CDR3 is CSASPRGPFNTEAFF. The DNA of the CDR3 is TGCAGCGCATCGCCCCGGGGGCCGTTTAACACTGAAGCTTTCTTT.

At least ten counts were recorded for this clonotype. The chain uses TRBV3-1 and TRBJ1-6; 8 bases are a match to TRBD1. The CDR3 spans 12 residues. V dropped 9 bases and J dropped 10; count of bases not matched to a gene: 5. Germline V gene lookup returns CDR1 LGHDT and CDR2 YNNKEL (reference sequence). The CDR3 region has the DNA TGTGCCAGTCGACAGGGGCGATCACCCCTCCACTTT. Protein product: CASRQGRSPLHF.

At least ten counts were recorded for this clonotype. CDR3 region: CASSLSPSRGRKNTEAFF. CDR3 nucleotides: TGTGCCAGCAGCTTATCCCCTTCGAGAGGGAGGAAAAACACTGAAGCTTTCTTT. The J gene is TRBJ1-1, the V gene TRBV11-2; D uncertain. V was cut by 2 bases and J by 2 bases, with 21 bases left in between. This CDR3 spans 18 amino acids. In germline, CDR1 is SGHAT, CDR2 FQNNGV. Combining the CDR3 with reference TRBV11-2 and TRBJ1-1 gives the whole variable domain EAGVAQSPRYKIIEKRQSVAFWCNPISGHATLYWYQQILGQGPKLLIQFQNNGVVDDSQLPKDRFSAERLKGVDSTLKIQPAKLEDSAVYLCASSLSPSRGRKNTEAFFGQGTRLTVV.

There are many counts of this clonotype. The chain links TRBV12-3 or TRBV12-4 to TRBJ2-2; no definite D call. V dropped 5 bases and J dropped 5 bases, with 6 bases sitting between them. This CDR3 has 12 residues. The CDR3 DNA reads as TGTGCCAGCAGTCTACCTACCGGGGAGCTGTTTTTT. It yields the protein CASSLPTGELFF.

This clonotype was picked up many times. The chain couples TRBV30 to TRBJ2-3, with TRBD1 matching over 8 bases. Per germline, CDR1 GTSNPN and CDR2 SVGIG (reference sequence). Trimming at V came to 5 bases and at J to 6 bases, leaving 13 bases not matched to a gene. The CDR3 covers 15 residues. The CDR3 DNA follows: TGTGCCTGGGGGTCACCGGGACAGGCGGAGGATACGCAGTATTTT. It encodes CAWGSPGQAEDTQYF.

This clonotype occurred many times. This chain joins TRBV20-1 and TRBJ2-1, with 7 positions matching TRBD1. Germline loops: CDR1 DFQATT, CDR2 SNEGSKA (reference sequence). This CDR3 spans 14 amino acids. Germline trimming cut 4 bases from V and 4 bases from J; bases unmatched to any gene: 7. CDR3 in amino acids: CSATRQGKYNEQFF. DNA of the CDR3: TGCAGTGCTACAAGACAGGGAAAATACAATGAGCAGTTCTTC.

The chain has TRBV29-1 and TRBJ2-1; D not resolved. Between the trimmed V and J ends, which lost 2 bases and 10 bases, there was a span of 15 bases. Germline CDR1 SQVTM, CDR2 ANQGSEA. The CDR3 contains 13 residues. The CDR3, as DNA: TGCAGCGTTGAATCGCAGAGGAGTCCGGAGCAGTTCTTC. Translation gives CSVESQRSPEQFF.

This clonotype was detected a few times. This chain links TRBV9 with TRBJ2-2; D uncertain. Germline loops: CDR1 SGDLS, CDR2 YYNGEE. The CDR3 runs to 14 residues. V was trimmed by 5 bases and J by 6 bases, leaving 14 bases between them. DNA for the CDR3: TGTGCCAGCAGTTTAGATTGGGTGGCCGGGGAGCTGTTTTTT. It codes for CASSLDWVAGELFF.

The chain uses TRBV3-1 and TRBJ2-1; no reliable D call. CDR3 size: 11 residues. Germline lookup yields CDR1 LGHDT and CDR2 YNNKEL (reference sequence). V lost 1 base and J 10 bases, leaving 5 bases between the germline ends. CDR3 DNA: TGTGCCAGCAGCCAAGTTAGCGAGCAGTTCTTC. This gives the protein CASSQVSEQFF.

This clonotype was seen at least ten times. This chain connects TRBV20-1 to TRBJ1-2; possible D gene TRBD1, 5 bases. CDR1 is DFQATT, CDR2 SNEGSKA, per germline (reference sequence). Trimming shortened V by 8 bases and J by 6 bases, and 19 bases separated the two germline ends. The CDR3 runs 13 residues. In nucleotides, the CDR3 is TGCAGTCCTACCAGCCAGGGTGACCATGGCTACACCTTC. It encodes CSPTSQGDHGYTF.

In the case of this clonotype: With a much larger clone just one base away, this may be a read error. The chain joins TRBV19 to TRBJ2-3; 8 bases are a match to TRBD2. CDR1 is LNHDA, CDR2 SQIVND, per germline (reference sequence). The J segment lost 2 bases and the V segment lost 5 bases, leaving 12 bases of the junction unmatched. CDR3 size: 17 residues. The CDR3 protein is CASSVVGGGLNTDTQYF. The CDR3 nucleotides are TGTGCCAGTAGTGTAGTAGGCGGGGGGCTGAACACAGATACGCAGTATTTT.